This T cell receptor (beta chain) was sequenced for a study of regulatory T cells in long-lasting Graves disease. This CDR3 has 15 amino acids. From germline, CDR1 is SGHAT and CDR2 FQDESV (reference sequence). Losses at the gene ends were 6 bases for V and 5 bases for J; bases not matched to a gene: 12. Overall study results and limits: Clonotypes that were public and shared totalled 2,741 in persistent patients versus around 970 in new patients.

Both iRepertoire HTBI primers and Arm-PCR of CDR3 regions were used to build the TCR beta libraries. TCRdb recomputed calls from the multiplex PCR reads with MiXCR, one row per CDR3 protein. The profile shows approximately 400,000 distinct CDR3 sequences, more than 12% of them singletons. This clonotype was seen at least ten times. What it binds is unknown. Time point described: newly diagnosed GD, antithyroid drugs for less than 3 months. The TCR library was made from RNA that had been extracted from PBMCs in TRIzol. Under American Thyroid Association guidelines, Graves' disease was diagnosed. This same sample was also part of a study on T cells in Graves' hyperthyroidism and ophthalmopathy. That study adds: Initially, a first-round RT-PCR of the TCR CDR3 employed the HTBI primer set. Ophthalmopathy and stable hyperthyroidism were told apart by a 13 V-J model.

The genes are TRBV11-1 and TRBJ1-2, with 7 bases fitting TRBD1. Sequenced material: peripheral blood mononuclear cells (PBMCs), taken at new diagnosis, from a patient treated with antithyroid drugs. This receptor was identified in a woman aged 30 to 39 with Graves disease. The CDR3 DNA reads TGTGCCAGCAGTTACACAGGGGCGTCGGAATATGGCTACACCTTC. Its translation is CASSYTGASEYGYTF.